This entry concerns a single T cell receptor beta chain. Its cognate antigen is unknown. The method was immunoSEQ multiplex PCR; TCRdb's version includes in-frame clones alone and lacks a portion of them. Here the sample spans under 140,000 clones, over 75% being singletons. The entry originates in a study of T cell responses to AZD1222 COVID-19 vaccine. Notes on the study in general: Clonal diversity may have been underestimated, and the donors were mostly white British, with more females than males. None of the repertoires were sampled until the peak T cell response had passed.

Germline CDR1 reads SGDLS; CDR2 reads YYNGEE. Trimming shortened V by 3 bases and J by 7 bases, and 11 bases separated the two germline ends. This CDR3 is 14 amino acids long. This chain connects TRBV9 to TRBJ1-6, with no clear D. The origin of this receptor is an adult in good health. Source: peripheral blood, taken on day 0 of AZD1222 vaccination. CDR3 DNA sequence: TGTGCCAGCAGCGAAGAGGCCCTCAATTCACCCCTCCACTTT. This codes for CASSEEALNSPLHF. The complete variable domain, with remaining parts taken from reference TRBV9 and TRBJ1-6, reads DSGVTQTPKHLITATGQRVTLRCSPRSGDLSVYWYQQSLDQGLQFLIQYYNGEERAKGNILERFSAQQFPDLHSELNLSSLELGDSALYFCASSEEALNSPLHFGNGTRLTVT.